The 16 T cell receptor beta chains reported below all come from one sample, sequenced in a study of shared clonotypes between healthy human individuals (dated by TCRdb to 2020 to 2021). The library came from the immunoSEQ multiplex PCR assay. Drawn from immuneACCESS, this table holds only the in-frame rearrangements with V and J called that TCRdb kept. Clones are partly lost; checked studies trace under half to an unresolved V gene and leave the rest unexplained. This sample holds 2.3 million or so clones; approximately 95% were observed only once. The ten largest account for 0.35% to 0.45% of the sample. Input material: naive CD4+ T cells from PBMCs. The cell subset or site tag for this specimen amounts to: CD45RA+ positively selected. These receptors were collected from a man between 18 and 35 years old in good health. Some clones in this sample may be carry-over from other donors' samples.

This clone appeared a single time. This chain links TRBV5-6 with TRBJ1-2; D is ambiguous. The CDR3 extends over 12 amino acids. Germline V lookup: CDR1 SGHDT, CDR2 YYEEEE. Trimming pared 3 bases from V and 2 bases from J, leaving 5 bases between. The CDR3 region has the DNA TGTGCCAGCAGCTCCGACAACTATGGCTACACCTTC. Protein sequence: CASSSDNYGYTF. Variable domain in full (rest from reference TRBV5-6 and TRBJ1-2): DAGVTQSPTHLIKTRGQQVTLRCSPKSGHDTVSWYQQALGQGPQFIFQYYEEEERQRGNFPDRFSGHQFPNYSSELNVNALLLGDSALYLCASSSDNYGYTFGSGTRLTVV.

The chain links TRBV28 to TRBJ2-7; TRBD2 might be the D (5 bases). Between the trimmed V and J ends, which lost 6 bases and 3 bases, there was a span of 18 bases. CDR1 and CDR2 from the germline V gene are MDHEN and SYDVKM. The length of the CDR3 is 15 residues. CDR3 loop: CASRQREWGVYEQYF. Here the CDR3 DNA reads TGTGCCAGCAGGCAGAGGGAATGGGGAGTCTACGAGCAGTACTTC.

The chain links TRBV30 to TRBJ1-6, with D possibly TRBD1 on 5 matching bases. Germline V gene lookup returns CDR1 GTSNPN and CDR2 SVGIG (reference sequence). This CDR3 has 13 residues. Trimming took 2 bases from V and 7 from J, leaving 9 bases between them. This chain's CDR3 is CAWSTGRNSPLHF. DNA of the CDR3: TGTGCCTGGAGTACGGGACGGAATTCACCCCTCCACTTT.

This chain uses TRBV5-4 with TRBJ2-2, with TRBD1 identical over 9 bases. Trimming took 2 bases from V and 6 from J; bases not matched to a gene: 2. The germline V gene encodes CDR1 SGHNT and CDR2 YYREEE (reference sequence). The CDR3 spans 14 residues. CDR3 DNA: TGTGCCAGCAGCTTCACAGGGGGCTCCGGGGAGCTGTTTTTT. Its protein is CASSFTGGSGELFF.

The chain joins TRBV4-2 to TRBJ2-2; the match to TRBD2 covers 13 bases. The V and J ends lost 1 base and 5 bases, in that order; junction bases with no gene match: 1. This CDR3 region has 16 residues. Germline V gives CDR1 LGHNA, CDR2 YNFKEQ. CDR3 nucleotides: TGTGCCAGCAGCCAAGGGACTAGCGGGAGAACCGGGGAGCTGTTTTTT. Amino acids: CASSQGTSGRTGELFF.

The chain couples TRBV10-3 to TRBJ1-2; D call uncertain. The CDR3 loop spans 15 amino acids. Trimming took 11 bases from V and 4 from J, leaving 23 bases between them. Germline V gene lookup returns CDR1 ENHRY and CDR2 SYGVKD. Here the CDR3 reads CAALTRETQGYGYTF. The CDR3, as DNA: TGTGCCGCGCTGACTAGGGAAACCCAAGGCTATGGCTACACCTTC.

This clone was seen just once. The rearrangement joins TRBV7-9 to TRBJ2-7; 10 positions match TRBD1. Trimming at V came to 5 bases and at J to 3 bases, leaving 13 bases not matched to a gene. The CDR3 spans 17 residues. From germline, CDR1 is SEHNR and CDR2 FQNEAQ (reference sequence). Written as DNA, the CDR3 is TGTGCCAGCAGCCCACCCCCCCGACAGGGGGCTTTCTACGAGCAGTACTTC. It translates to CASSPPPRQGAFYEQYF.

The V gene is TRBV7-9, the J gene TRBJ1-3, with D maybe TRBD1 (5 bases). The V end lost 2 bases, the J end lost 1 base, and 15 bases lay between the germline ends. The CDR3 sequence is 17 residues long. The germline V gene encodes CDR1 SEHNR and CDR2 FQNEAQ (reference sequence). CDR3 amino acids: CASSLSIPGESGNTIYF. The CDR3 DNA follows: TGTGCCAGCAGCTTATCCATCCCGGGGGAATCTGGAAACACCATATATTTT.

This clone was seen only once. V is TRBV28 and J is TRBJ2-1; the D gene is possibly TRBD2 (6 bases). CDR3 length: 17 residues. Per the germline V gene, CDR1 is MDHEN and CDR2 is SYDVKM. V lost 1 base and J 3 bases, leaving 16 bases between the germline ends. The CDR3 DNA sequence: TGTGCCAGCAGTTTATTCGCTCGGGCGGGGAGCTACAATGAGCAGTTCTTC. It encodes CASSLFARAGSYNEQFF.

V gene TRBV2 combines with J gene TRBJ2-7; 7 bases map to TRBD2. Germline CDR1 SNHLY, CDR2 FYNNEI. Unmatched junction bases numbered 10, after V lost 7 bases and J lost 4 bases. The CDR3 length is 14 residues. CDR3 sequence: CASNNKPGGYEQYF. The CDR3 DNA is TGTGCCAGCAACAACAAGCCGGGGGGATACGAGCAGTACTTC.

J is TRBJ2-7 and V is TRBV5-1; TRBD1 matches 9 bases. Unmatched junction bases numbered 13, after V lost 4 bases and J lost 5 bases. Per germline, CDR1 SGHRS and CDR2 YFSETQ. The CDR3 extends over 16 amino acids. In DNA, the CDR3 is TGCGCCAGCAGCCCCTGGTGGGGACAGGGAGCTCACGAGCAGTACTTC. Amino acid sequence: CASSPWWGQGAHEQYF.

The gene calls are TRBV18 and TRBJ2-5; D unresolved. V shed 4 bases and J shed 5 bases, with 17 bases lying between them. The germline V gene has CDR1 KGHSH and CDR2 LQKENI. The CDR3 is 15 amino acids. DNA of the CDR3: TGTGCCAGCTCACTGGCGGTCCGGGCCGGGGAGACCCAGTACTTC. It encodes CASSLAVRAGETQYF.

The chain couples TRBV4-2 to TRBJ1-2; tentatively, D is TRBD1 (5 bases). V gave up 7 bases and J gave up 3 bases, with 15 bases separating them. The CDR3 runs 14 residues. The germline gives CDR1 LGHNA, CDR2 YNFKEQ. This CDR3 reads CASTPGQGDYGYTF. The DNA for the CDR3 is TGTGCCAGCACCCCAGGGCAGGGCGACTATGGCTACACCTTC.

V usage is TRBV19 and J usage is TRBJ1-1; D might be TRBD1 (5 bases). The CDR3 loop spans 15 amino acids. V lost 3 bases, J lost 5 bases, and 16 bases lay in between. Per germline, CDR1 LNHDA and CDR2 SQIVND (reference sequence). The CDR3 is CASSIMGVPGTEAFF. The CDR3 coding sequence is TGTGCCAGTAGTATTATGGGGGTTCCTGGTACTGAAGCTTTCTTT.

The genes are TRBV5-1 and TRBJ2-7; D might be TRBD2 (7 bases). V was trimmed by 4 bases and J by 5 bases, leaving 16 bases between them. Looked up from germline, CDR1 is SGHRS and CDR2 is YFSETQ. CDR3 length: 14 amino acids. CDR3: CASSPQVGGDEQYF. DNA of the CDR3: TGCGCCAGCAGCCCGCAGGTAGGGGGGGACGAGCAGTACTTC.

The chain combines TRBV2 with TRBJ2-2; D ambiguous. V was pared by 5 bases and J by 4 bases, with 14 bases between. CDR3 size: 15 residues. Germline loops: CDR1 SNHLY, CDR2 FYNNEI. The CDR3 nucleotides are TGTGCCAGCAGTAGCCCCGCTAGTTTCACCGGGGAGCTGTTTTTT. Amino acid sequence: CASSSPASFTGELFF.